This TCR beta chain was obtained from a study of early T cells in non-severe SARS-CoV-2 infection. About the research overall: The sequenced material was bulk RNA from unsorted whole blood, and its chains were unpaired. Study findings and constraints: VDJdb matches were skewed toward anti-spike CD8 T cell responses.

This clonotype was recorded many times. The antigen is not known. Unique molecular identifiers were added to individual cDNA molecules. TCRdb analysed the 5' RACE reads with MiXCR anew, one entry per CDR3 protein. The sample contains 30,000 to 45,000 distinct CDR3 sequences, 3.5% to 5% of which appear only once. The receptor's source is an adult who was a healthcare worker with PCR-confirmed SARS-CoV-2 infection or an uninfected control (not recorded which). What was sequenced was whole blood.

The CDR3 reads CASMSGGLAGTIHYNEQFF. CDR3 DNA sequence: TGTGCCAGCATGTCCGGGGGGCTAGCGGGGACAATACACTACAATGAGCAGTTCTTC. This rearrangement joins TRBV2 to TRBJ2-1; 9 nucleotides match TRBD2. V trimming: 7 bases; J trimming: 3 bases; junction bases outside the gene matches: 19. CDR3 length: 19 amino acids. Germline values: CDR1 SNHLY, CDR2 FYNNEI.